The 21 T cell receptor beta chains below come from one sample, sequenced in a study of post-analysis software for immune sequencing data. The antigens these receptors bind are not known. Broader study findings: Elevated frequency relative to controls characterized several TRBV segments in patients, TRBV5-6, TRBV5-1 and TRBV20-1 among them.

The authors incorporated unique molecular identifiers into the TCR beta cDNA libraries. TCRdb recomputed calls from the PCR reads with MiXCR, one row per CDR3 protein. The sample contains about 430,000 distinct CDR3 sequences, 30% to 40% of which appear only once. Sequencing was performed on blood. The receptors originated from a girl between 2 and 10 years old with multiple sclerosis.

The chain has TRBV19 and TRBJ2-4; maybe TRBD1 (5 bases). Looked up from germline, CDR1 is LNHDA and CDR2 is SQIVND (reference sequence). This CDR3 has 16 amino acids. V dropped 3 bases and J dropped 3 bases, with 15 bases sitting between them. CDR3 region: CASSINPGLGKNIQYF. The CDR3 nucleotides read TGTGCCAGTAGTATCAACCCAGGGTTGGGCAAAAACATTCAGTACTTC.

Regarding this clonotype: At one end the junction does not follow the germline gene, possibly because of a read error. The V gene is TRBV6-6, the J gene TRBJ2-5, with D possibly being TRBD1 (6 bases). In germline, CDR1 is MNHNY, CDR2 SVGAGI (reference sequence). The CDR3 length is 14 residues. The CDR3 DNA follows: TGTGCCAGCAGCGGCAGGGGCCTTCAAGGGACCCAGTACTTC. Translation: CASSGRGLQGTQYF.

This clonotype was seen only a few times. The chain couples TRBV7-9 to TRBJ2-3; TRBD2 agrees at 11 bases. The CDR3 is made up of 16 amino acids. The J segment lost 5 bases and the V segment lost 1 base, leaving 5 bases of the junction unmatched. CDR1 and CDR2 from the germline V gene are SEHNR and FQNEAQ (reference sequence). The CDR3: CASSLGRLAGGDTQYF. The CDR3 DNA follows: TGTGCCAGCAGCTTAGGTCGGCTAGCGGGAGGAGATACGCAGTATTTT.

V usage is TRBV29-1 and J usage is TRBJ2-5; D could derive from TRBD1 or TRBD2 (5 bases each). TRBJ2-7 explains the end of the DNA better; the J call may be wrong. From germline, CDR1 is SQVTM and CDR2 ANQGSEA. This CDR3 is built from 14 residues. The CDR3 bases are TGCAGCGTCGGTTTACTAGGGGCGACCACCGAGCAGTACTTC. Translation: CSVGLLGATTEQYF.

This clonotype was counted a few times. The CDR3 DNA is TGCGCCAGCAGCCTCGCGGGAGGAGCGGGCACAGATACGCAGTATTTT. Its translation: CASSLAGGAGTDTQYF. V usage is TRBV5-1 and J usage is TRBJ2-3; 8 positions agree with TRBD2. With 4 bases clipped from V and 1 base from J, the junction kept 8 bases outside the gene matches. The germline V gene encodes CDR1 SGHRS and CDR2 YFSETQ. The CDR3 sequence is 16 residues long.

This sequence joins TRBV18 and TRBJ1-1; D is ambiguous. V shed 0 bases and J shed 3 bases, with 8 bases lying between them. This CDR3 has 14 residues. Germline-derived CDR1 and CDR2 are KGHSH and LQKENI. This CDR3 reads CASSPPGIHTEAFF. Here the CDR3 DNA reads TGTGCCAGCTCACCACCCGGGATTCACACTGAAGCTTTCTTT.

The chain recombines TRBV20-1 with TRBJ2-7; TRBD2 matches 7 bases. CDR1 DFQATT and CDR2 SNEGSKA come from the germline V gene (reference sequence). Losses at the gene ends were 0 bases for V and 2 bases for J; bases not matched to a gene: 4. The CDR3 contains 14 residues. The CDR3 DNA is TGCAGTGCTAGAGAGTTTGCGGGGGCCTACGAGCAGTACTTC. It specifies CSAREFAGAYEQYF.

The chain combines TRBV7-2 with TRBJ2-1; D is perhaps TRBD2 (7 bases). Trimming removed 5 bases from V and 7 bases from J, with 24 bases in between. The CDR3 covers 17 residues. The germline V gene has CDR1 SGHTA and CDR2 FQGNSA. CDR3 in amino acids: CASSLLGGLVRGNEQFF. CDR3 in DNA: TGTGCCAGCAGCCTCTTGGGGGGGCTAGTCCGTGGAAATGAGCAGTTCTTC. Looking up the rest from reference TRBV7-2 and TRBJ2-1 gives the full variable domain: GAGVSQSPSNKVTEKGKDVELRCDPISGHTALYWYRQSLGQGLEFLIYFQGNSAPDKSGLPSDRFSAERTGGSVSTLTIQRTQQEDSAVYLCASSLLGGLVRGNEQFFGPGTRLTVL.

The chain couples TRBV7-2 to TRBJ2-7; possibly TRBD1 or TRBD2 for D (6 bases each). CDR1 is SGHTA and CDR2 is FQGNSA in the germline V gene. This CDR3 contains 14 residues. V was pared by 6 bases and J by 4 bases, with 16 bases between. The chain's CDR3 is CASRQKSGAYEQYF. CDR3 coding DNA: TGTGCCAGCAGGCAAAAGTCGGGGGCATACGAGCAGTACTTC.

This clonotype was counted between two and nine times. CDR3 nucleotides: TGTGCCGCCCTGGGACGGACCTATGGCTACACCTTC. Protein sequence: CAALGRTYGYTF. This chain uses TRBV10-3 with TRBJ1-2, with TRBD1 as a possible D gene (5 bases). This CDR3 has 12 residues. CDR1 ENHRY and CDR2 SYGVKD come from the germline V gene. V was trimmed by 11 bases and J by 4 bases, leaving 14 bases between them.

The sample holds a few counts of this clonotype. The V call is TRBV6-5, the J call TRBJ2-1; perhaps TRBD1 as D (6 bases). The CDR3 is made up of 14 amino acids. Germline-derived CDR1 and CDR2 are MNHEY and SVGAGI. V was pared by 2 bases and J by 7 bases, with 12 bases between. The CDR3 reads CASSYEAGENEQFF. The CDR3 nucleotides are TGTGCCAGCAGTTACGAGGCAGGGGAGAATGAGCAGTTCTTC.

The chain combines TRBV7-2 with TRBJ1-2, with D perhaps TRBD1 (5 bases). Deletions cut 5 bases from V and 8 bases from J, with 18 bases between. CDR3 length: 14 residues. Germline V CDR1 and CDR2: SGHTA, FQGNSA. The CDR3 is CASSAGLLRGGYTF. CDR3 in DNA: TGTGCCAGCAGCGCCGGACTGCTGAGGGGAGGCTACACCTTC.

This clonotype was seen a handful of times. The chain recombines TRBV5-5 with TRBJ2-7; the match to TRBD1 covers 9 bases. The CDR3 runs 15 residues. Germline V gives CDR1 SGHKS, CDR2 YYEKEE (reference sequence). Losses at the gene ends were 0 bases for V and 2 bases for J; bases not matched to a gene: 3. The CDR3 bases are TGTGCCAGCAGCTTGGTATGGGACAGGGCCTACGAGCAGTACTTC. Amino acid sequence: CASSLVWDRAYEQYF.

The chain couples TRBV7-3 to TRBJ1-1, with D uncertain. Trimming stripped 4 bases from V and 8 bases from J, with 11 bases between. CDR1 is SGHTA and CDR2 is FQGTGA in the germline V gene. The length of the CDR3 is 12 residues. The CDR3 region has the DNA TGTGCCAGCAGCTCCAAAGCTGGGGAAGCTTTCTTT. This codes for CASSSKAGEAFF.

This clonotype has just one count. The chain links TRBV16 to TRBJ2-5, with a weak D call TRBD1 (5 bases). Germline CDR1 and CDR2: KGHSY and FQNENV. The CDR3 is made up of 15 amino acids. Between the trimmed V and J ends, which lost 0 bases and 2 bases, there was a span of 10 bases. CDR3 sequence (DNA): TGTGCCAGCAGCCAATCGTTACAGGAGCAAGAGACCCAGTACTTC. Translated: CASSQSLQEQETQYF.

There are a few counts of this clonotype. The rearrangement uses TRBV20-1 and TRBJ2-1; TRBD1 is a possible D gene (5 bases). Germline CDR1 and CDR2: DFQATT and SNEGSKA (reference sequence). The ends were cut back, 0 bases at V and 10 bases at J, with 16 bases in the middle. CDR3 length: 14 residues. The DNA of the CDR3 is TGCAGTGCTAGAGACCTACTCCAGGGTCGGGAGCAGTTCTTC. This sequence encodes CSARDLLQGREQFF.

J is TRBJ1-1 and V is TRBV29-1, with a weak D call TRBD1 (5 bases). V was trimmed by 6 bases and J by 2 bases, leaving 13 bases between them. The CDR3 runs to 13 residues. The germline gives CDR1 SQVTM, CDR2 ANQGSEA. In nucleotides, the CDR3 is TGCAGCGTGACCGGGACGGTAAACACTGAAGCTTTCTTT. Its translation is CSVTGTVNTEAFF.

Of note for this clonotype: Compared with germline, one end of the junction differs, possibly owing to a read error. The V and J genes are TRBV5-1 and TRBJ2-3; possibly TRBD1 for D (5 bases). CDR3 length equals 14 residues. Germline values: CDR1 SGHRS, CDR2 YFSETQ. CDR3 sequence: CASSLRGFTGTQYF. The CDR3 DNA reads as TGCGCCAGCAGCTTGAGAGGTTTCACAGGTACGCAGTATTTT.

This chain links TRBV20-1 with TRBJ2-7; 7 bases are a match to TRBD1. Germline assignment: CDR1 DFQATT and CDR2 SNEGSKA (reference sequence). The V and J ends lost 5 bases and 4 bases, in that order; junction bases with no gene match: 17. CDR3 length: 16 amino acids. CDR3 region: CSAAGGQDLLTYEQYF. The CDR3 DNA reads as TGCAGTGCTGCGGGCGGACAGGACCTTTTGACGTACGAGCAGTACTTC.

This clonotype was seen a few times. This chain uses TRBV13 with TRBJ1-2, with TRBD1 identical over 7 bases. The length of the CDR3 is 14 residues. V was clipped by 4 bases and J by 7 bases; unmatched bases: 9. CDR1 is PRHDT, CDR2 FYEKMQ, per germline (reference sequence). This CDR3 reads CASSSGRGTFGYTF. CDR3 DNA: TGTGCCAGCAGCTCCGGCAGGGGGACCTTTGGCTACACCTTC.

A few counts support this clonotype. DNA for the CDR3: TGTGCCACCAGTGATTCCGGGACAGGGAACTACAATGAGCAGTTCTTC. Its translation: CATSDSGTGNYNEQFF. The J gene is TRBJ2-1, the V gene TRBV24-1; 9 nucleotides line up with TRBD1. This CDR3 contains 16 residues. V shed 2 bases and J 3 bases; nucleotides not matched to a gene: 4. CDR1 is KGHDR, CDR2 SFDVKD, per germline.